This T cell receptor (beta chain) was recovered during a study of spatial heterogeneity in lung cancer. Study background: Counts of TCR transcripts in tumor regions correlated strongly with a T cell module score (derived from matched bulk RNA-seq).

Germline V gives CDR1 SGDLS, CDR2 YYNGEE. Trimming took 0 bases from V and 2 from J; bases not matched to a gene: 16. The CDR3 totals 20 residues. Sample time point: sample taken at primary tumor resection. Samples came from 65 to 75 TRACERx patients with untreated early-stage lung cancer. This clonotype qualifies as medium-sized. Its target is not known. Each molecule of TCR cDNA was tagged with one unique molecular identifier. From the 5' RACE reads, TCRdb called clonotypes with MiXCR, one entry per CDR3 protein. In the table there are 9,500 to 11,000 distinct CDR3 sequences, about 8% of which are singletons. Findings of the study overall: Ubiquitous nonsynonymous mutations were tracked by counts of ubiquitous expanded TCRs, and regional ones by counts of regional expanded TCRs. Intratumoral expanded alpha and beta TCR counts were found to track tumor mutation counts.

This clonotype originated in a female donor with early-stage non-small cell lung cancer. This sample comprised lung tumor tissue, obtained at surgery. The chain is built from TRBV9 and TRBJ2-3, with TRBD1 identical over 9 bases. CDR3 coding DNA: TGTGCCAGCAGCGTAGGAACAGGACAGGGGCCCGGCAAGCTCACAGATACGCAGTATTTT. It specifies CASSVGTGQGPGKLTDTQYF. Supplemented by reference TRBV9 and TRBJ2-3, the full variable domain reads DSGVTQTPKHLITATGQRVTLRCSPRSGDLSVYWYQQSLDQGLQFLIQYYNGEERAKGNILERFSAQQFPDLHSELNLSSLELGDSALYFCASSVGTGQGPGKLTDTQYFGPGTRLTVL.